These 19 T cell receptor beta chains were sequenced from one sample in a study of T-cell memory formation after mild COVID-19. TCRdb ran MiXCR on the 5' RACE reads and lists one entry per CDR3 protein. This sample carries a few hundred thousand distinct CDR3 sequences, around 27% of them seen once, and the ten largest clones take around 12%. Sequenced material: PBMCs or a T cell subset sorted from them (not recorded which). These receptors originate from an adult woman who had mild COVID-19 (a few samples of this study predate the infection). Cell type and time point are not known.

J is TRBJ2-7 and V is TRBV14; D gene ambiguous. Trimming stripped 3 bases from V and 3 bases from J, with 6 bases between. In germline, CDR1 is SGHDN, CDR2 FVKESK. This CDR3 is 12 amino acids long. The DNA for the CDR3 is TGTGCCAGCAGCCAGGGAAACTACGAGCAGTACTTC. It is translated as CASSQGNYEQYF.

The chain links TRBV24-1 to TRBJ2-3, with 13 bases fitting TRBD2. Germline-derived CDR1 and CDR2 are KGHDR and SFDVKD. This CDR3 comprises 16 residues. V trimming: 4 bases; J trimming: 5 bases; junction bases outside the gene matches: 5. CDR3 region: CATSDRGLAGVDTQYF. The CDR3 region has the DNA TGTGCCACCAGTGACCGCGGACTAGCGGGAGTAGATACGCAGTATTTT.

This clonotype was observed a handful of times. The CDR3 coding sequence is TGTGCCAGCAGTTTATTAAGAGAATCTGGCTACACCTTC. Protein: CASSLLRESGYTF. V and J are TRBV12-3 or TRBV12-4 and TRBJ1-2; no reliable D call. This CDR3 has 13 residues. V was trimmed by 2 bases and J by 7 bases, leaving 11 bases between them.

This clonotype was seen only once. V is TRBV6-5 and J is TRBJ2-1; 10 nucleotides line up with TRBD2. Germline V CDR1 and CDR2: MNHEY, SVGAGI. The CDR3 length is 16 residues. After removal of 0 bases from V and 6 bases from J, the junction contained 5 bases not matched to a gene. The CDR3 sequence: CASSYSQREGLNEQFF. CDR3 coding DNA: TGTGCCAGCAGTTACTCCCAGCGGGAGGGCCTCAATGAGCAGTTCTTC.

This clonotype came up a few times. This chain uses TRBV5-1 with TRBJ1-2; D is ambiguous. Germline-derived CDR1 and CDR2 are SGHRS and YFSETQ. V lost 6 bases and J 0 bases, leaving 15 bases between the germline ends. The length of the CDR3 is 15 residues. CDR3 coding DNA: TGCGCCAGCAACCAGGTCGTAATCTCTAACTATGGCTACACCTTC. Its protein is CASNQVVISNYGYTF.

The table lists this clonotype with a few counts. The V call is TRBV18, the J call TRBJ2-5; no firm D call. Trimming took off 4 bases at V and 5 bases at J, with 8 bases between the two ends. Germline V CDR1 and CDR2: KGHSH, LQKENI. The CDR3 extends over 12 amino acids. CDR3 nucleotides: TGTGCCAGCTCACTCCAGGTGGAGACCCAGTACTTC. It encodes CASSLQVETQYF. The variable domain in full, completed from reference TRBV18 and TRBJ2-5, reads NAGVMQNPRHLVRRRGQEARLRCSPMKGHSHVYWYRQLPEEGLKFMVYLQKENIIDESGMPKERFSAEFPKEGPSILRIQQVVRGDSAAYFCASSLQVETQYFGPGTRLLVL.

In its sample, this clonotype was seen many times. The chain links TRBV29-1 to TRBJ2-2; TRBD2 matches 7 bases. The CDR3 is made up of 12 amino acids. CDR1 is SQVTM and CDR2 is ANQGSEA in the germline V gene. The ends lost 5 bases at V and 6 bases at J; junction bases unmatched: 3. CDR3: CSVTRGAGELFF. CDR3 bases: TGCAGCGTTACTCGGGGGGCCGGGGAGCTGTTTTTT.

This clonotype has more than one count but fewer than ten. A read error may account for a junction end that differs from germline. The rearrangement joins TRBV5-6 to TRBJ2-1; 7 nucleotides line up with TRBD2. This CDR3 has 12 residues. Germline V gives CDR1 SGHDT, CDR2 YYEEEE. CDR3 sequence (DNA): TGTGCCAGCAGCTTGGCGGGAGGAACCCCCCTCTTC. Its translation: CASSLAGGTPLF.

The chain is built from TRBV18 and TRBJ2-1; 9 nucleotides line up with TRBD2. Germline V gene lookup returns CDR1 KGHSH and CDR2 LQKENI. Trimming took 3 bases from V and 9 from J; bases not matched to a gene: 9. This CDR3 region has 15 residues. As DNA, the CDR3 is TGTGCCAGCTCACCTGGACTAGCGACCGCATCTGAGCAGTTCTTC. Protein sequence: CASSPGLATASEQFF.

This clonotype was observed a handful of times. The junction departs from germline at one end; a sequencing error may be responsible. The chain is built from TRBV11-3 and TRBJ2-7; D is uncertain. CDR1 is SGHNT, CDR2 YENEEA, per germline. The CDR3 covers 12 residues. The CDR3 DNA reads as TGTGCCAGCAGCTTAGATCCTCTTCGGATTTCCTTC. Its translation is CASSLDPLRISF.

This clonotype has a handful of counts. This chain joins TRBV19 and TRBJ2-3; D is tentatively TRBD1 or TRBD2 (6 bases each). Germline CDR1 and CDR2: LNHDA and SQIVND (reference sequence). The CDR3 sequence is 15 residues long. Trimming took off 1 base at V and 11 bases at J, with 19 bases between the two ends. The CDR3 protein is CASSIGSGSKGGQYF. Here the CDR3 DNA reads TGTGCCAGTAGTATAGGTAGCGGTTCTAAGGGGGGGCAGTATTTT.

This chain joins TRBV7-9 and TRBJ1-1; a possible D gene is TRBD1 (5 bases). From germline, CDR1 is SEHNR and CDR2 FQNEAQ (reference sequence). Deletions cut 4 bases from V and 5 bases from J, with 14 bases between. This CDR3 comprises 14 residues. The CDR3 is CASSSQDMLTEAFF. CDR3 nucleotide sequence: TGTGCCAGCAGCTCGCAGGACATGTTGACTGAAGCTTTCTTT.

The chain carries TRBV12-3 or TRBV12-4 and TRBJ2-3; D call uncertain. This CDR3 comprises 13 residues. The V gene lost 1 base and the J gene lost 4 bases, with 6 bases spanning the gap. The CDR3: CASSLGSSDTQYF. The DNA for the CDR3 is TGTGCCAGCAGTTTAGGGTCATCAGATACGCAGTATTTT.

This clonotype was seen only a few times. The chain links TRBV20-1 to TRBJ2-5, with 8 bases identical to TRBD2. Germline values: CDR1 DFQATT, CDR2 SNEGSKA (reference sequence). V was pared by 0 bases and J by 1 base, with 4 bases of the junction left unmatched. The CDR3 is made up of 15 amino acids. In DNA, the CDR3 is TGCAGTGCTAGAGACCCTAGCGGGCCCCAAGAGACCCAGTACTTC. It encodes CSARDPSGPQETQYF.

This rearrangement joins TRBV19 to TRBJ2-7, with 10 bases lining up with TRBD2. This CDR3 is 16 amino acids long. Germline loops: CDR1 LNHDA, CDR2 SQIVND (reference sequence). Germline trimming cut 6 bases from V and 7 bases from J; bases unmatched to any gene: 15. CDR3 residues: CASSSSKASGSSEQYF. CDR3 in DNA: TGTGCCAGTAGCTCCTCTAAGGCTAGCGGGAGTAGTGAGCAGTACTTC.

The rearrangement links TRBV7-6 to TRBJ2-5; D gene unclear. The CDR3 runs 12 residues. Trimming pared 5 bases from V and 5 bases from J, leaving 9 bases between. The germline V gene encodes CDR1 SGHVS and CDR2 FNYEAQ. This CDR3 reads CASSPFEETQYF. CDR3 bases: TGTGCCAGCAGCCCCTTCGAGGAGACCCAGTACTTC.

This chain uses TRBV4-2 with TRBJ1-2; D perhaps matches TRBD1 (5 bases). Trimming pared 1 base from V and 5 bases from J, leaving 8 bases between. Germline-derived CDR1 and CDR2 are LGHNA and YNFKEQ. CDR3 length: 13 amino acids. The chain's CDR3 is CASSQVQGYGYTF. The CDR3 region has the DNA TGTGCCAGCAGCCAAGTGCAGGGTTATGGCTACACCTTC.

This clonotype turned up a few times. In DNA, the CDR3 is TGCAGTGCTAGAGGCCAGGGGCCGGATTTCAACTATGGCTACACCTTC. This sequence encodes CSARGQGPDFNYGYTF. The genes are TRBV20-1 and TRBJ1-2; D might be TRBD1 (6 bases). CDR1 and CDR2 from the germline V gene are DFQATT and SNEGSKA (reference sequence). This CDR3 spans 16 amino acids. Deletions cut 1 base from V and 2 bases from J, with 17 bases between.

This chain's CDR3 is CASSFDSYSNQPQHF. The CDR3 DNA follows: TGTGCCAGCAGTTTCGACAGTTATAGCAATCAGCCCCAGCATTTT. This chain links TRBV2 with TRBJ1-5, with D tentatively TRBD1 (5 bases). The V end was cut by 5 bases, the J end by 0 bases, with 11 bases between. The CDR3 extends over 15 amino acids. In germline, CDR1 is SNHLY, CDR2 FYNNEI. The full variable domain, with the rest looked up from reference TRBV2 and TRBJ1-5, is EPEVTQTPSHQVTQMGQEVILRCVPISNHLYFYWYRQILGQKVEFLVSFYNNEISEKSEIFDDQFSVERPDGSNFTLKIRSTKLEDSAMYFCASSFDSYSNQPQHFGDGTRLSIL.